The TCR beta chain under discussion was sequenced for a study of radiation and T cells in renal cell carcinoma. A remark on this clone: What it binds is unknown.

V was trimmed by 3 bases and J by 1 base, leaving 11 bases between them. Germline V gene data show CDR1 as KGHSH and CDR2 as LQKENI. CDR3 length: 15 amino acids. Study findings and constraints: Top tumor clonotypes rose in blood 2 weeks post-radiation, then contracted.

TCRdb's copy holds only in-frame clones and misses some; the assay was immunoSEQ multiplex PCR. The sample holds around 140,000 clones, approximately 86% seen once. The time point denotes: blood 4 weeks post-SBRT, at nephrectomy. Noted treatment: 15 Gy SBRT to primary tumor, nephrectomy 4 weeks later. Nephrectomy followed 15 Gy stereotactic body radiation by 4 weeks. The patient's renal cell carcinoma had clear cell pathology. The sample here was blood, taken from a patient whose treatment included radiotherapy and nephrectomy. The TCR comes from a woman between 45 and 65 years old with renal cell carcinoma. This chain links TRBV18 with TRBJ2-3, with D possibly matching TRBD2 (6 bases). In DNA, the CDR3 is TGTGCCAGCTCACCCCTCCCTAGCGGCACAGATACGCAGTATTTT. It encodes CASSPLPSGTDTQYF.